This TCR beta chain emerged from a study of cytomegalovirus exposure and HLA in healthy donors. Findings and limits, study-wide: Excluded were some V segments that proved indistinguishable, including TRBV6-2 and TRBV6-3.

Trimming removed 2 bases at V and 6 bases at J, with 11 bases between. The CDR3 has 14 amino acids. Germline CDR1 and CDR2: MNHNY and SVGAGI (reference sequence). Notes on this clone: Its antigen is unidentified.

This PCR relied on a set of 60 Vbeta primers and 13 Jbeta primers. The assay was immunoSEQ multiplex PCR, and TCRdb's table has in-frame clones only and misses some. This sample has approximately 110,000 clones, with 78% found just once. The genes are TRBV6-6 and TRBJ1-5, with D unclear. This TCR derives from a young man in good health and CMV-seronegative. Sample: PBMCs. CDR3 region: CASSYEGSGQPQHF. The CDR3 DNA follows: TGTGCCAGCAGTTACGAGGGTTCGGGTCAGCCCCAGCATTTT.